This T cell receptor beta chain was captured in a study of T cell repertoires in cytomegalovirus infection. V gave up 6 bases and J gave up 4 bases; unmatched junction bases: 13. CDR3 length: 16 residues. TCRdb analysed the reads with MiXCR anew, one entry per CDR3 protein. The repertoire holds a few hundred thousand distinct CDR3 sequences, with approximately 32% as singletons. This clonotype was detected only a few times. Its antigen is still unknown. This receptor was obtained from a human donor in good health (CMV status not recorded). Some clones in this sample may be carry-over from other donors' samples. Sequenced here: cultured PBMCs, sampled from culture after CMV antigen stimulation. This chain links TRBV12-3 or TRBV12-4 with TRBJ2-7; 9 nucleotides line up with TRBD2. CDR3 region: CASRYGPGRGGYEQYF. Here the CDR3 DNA reads TGTGCCAGCAGATACGGACCGGGGCGGGGGGGATACGAGCAGTACTTC.